The 5 T cell receptor beta chains in this list originate from one sample, sequenced in a study of OX40 agonist ivuxolimab in advanced cancers. The method was immunoSEQ multiplex PCR; TCRdb's version includes in-frame clones alone and lacks a portion of them. The table includes about 86,000 clones, about 83% detected once. The sample here was CD4+ or CD8+ T cells sorted from blood, taken in a trial of the OX40 agonist ivuxolimab. The source of these receptors is an adult with an advanced solid tumor such as melanoma, head and neck, liver or kidney cancer.

The chain recombines TRBV4-1 with TRBJ1-6, with 10 bases fitting TRBD1. The junction had 8 bases not matched to a gene; V was cut back by 4 bases and J by 8 bases. This CDR3 contains 16 residues. Germline CDR1 and CDR2: MGHRA and YSYEKL. The CDR3 DNA is TGCGCCAGCAGCCGAGGAATTGGACAGGGGGATTCACCCCTCCACTTT. It yields the protein CASSRGIGQGDSPLHF.

This rearrangement joins TRBV10-3 to TRBJ2-5; tentatively, D is TRBD1 (6 bases). The V end lost 6 bases, the J end lost 4 bases, and 15 bases lay between the germline ends. Germline V gene sequence: CDR1 ENHRY, CDR2 SYGVKD. The CDR3 contains 14 residues. The CDR3 DNA follows: TGTGCCATCAGGCAGGACAGTCGGGGAGAGACCCAGTACTTC. It specifies CAIRQDSRGETQYF.

The chain uses TRBV6-1 and TRBJ1-5, with D possibly TRBD1 on 5 matching bases. The germline V gene encodes CDR1 MNHNS and CDR2 SASEGT. There are 16 residues in the CDR3. Trimming took 3 bases from V and 7 from J, leaving 19 bases between them. CDR3 DNA: TGTGCCAGCAGTGACTTTGACGATCCCGGGGGGCAGCCCCAGCATTTT. Translated, it gives CASSDFDDPGGQPQHF.

The rearrangement links TRBV7-9 to TRBJ1-1; D not certain. The CDR3 sequence is 14 residues long. V was cut by 1 base and J by 6 bases, with 12 bases left in between. The germline gives CDR1 SEHNR, CDR2 FQNEAQ (reference sequence). The CDR3 nucleotides read TGTGCCAGCAGCTTAGTGGAAGTCGGGGCTGAAGCTTTCTTT. Protein: CASSLVEVGAEAFF.

This clone was recorded a few times. The rearrangement links TRBV5-1 to TRBJ2-1; TRBD1 agrees at 10 bases. This CDR3 is 15 amino acids long. Trimming at V came to 4 bases and at J to 5 bases, leaving 6 bases not matched to a gene. Germline values: CDR1 SGHRS, CDR2 YFSETQ. The CDR3, as DNA: TGCGCCAGCAGCACCAGGACAGGGGGGGACAATGAGCAGTTCTTC. This encodes CASSTRTGGDNEQFF. The full variable domain, completed using reference TRBV5-1 and TRBJ2-1, is KAGVTQTPRYLIKTRGQQVTLSCSPISGHRSVSWYQQTPGQGLQFLFEYFSETQRNKGNFPGRFSGRQFSNSRSEMNVSTLELGDSALYLCASSTRTGGDNEQFFGPGTRLTVL.